The clone carrying this T cell receptor (beta chain) is a singleton in its sample. Its matching antigen is unknown. Possible read error: a much larger clone is one base away. The source of the sample is a study of CD8+CD57+ T cells in acquired aplastic anemia. Across the whole study: The study obtained an average of 3.2 ug of DNA from sorted CD4+ and CD8+ cells. Healthy donors had, on average, roughly 9.9 million reads for their CD4+ cells.

Germline-derived CDR1 and CDR2 are MNHNS and SASEGT. The CDR3 runs 16 residues. General study results and limits: Patients did not significantly differ from controls in CD8+ Simpson's diversity. Patients and controls shared about 27 CD8+ CDR3 sequences.

Profiling that covered TCR beta VDJ and CDR3 relied on genomic DNA as its template. One entry per CDR3 protein results from TCRdb running MiXCR on the reads. Of 95,000 to 120,000 distinct CDR3 sequences in the sample, 50% to 65% were seen once. The TCR comes from a human donor in good health, serving as a control. The material sequenced was sorted CD4+, CD8+, or CD8+CD57+ T cells (not recorded which) from PBMCs. The chain links TRBV6-1 to TRBJ2-1; TRBD2 matches 9 bases. The CDR3 DNA follows: TGTGTCAGCAGCCCGGGACTAGCAAGCAACTACAATGAGCAGTTCTTC. It yields the protein CVSSPGLASNYNEQFF.